This T cell receptor (beta chain) was obtained from a study of T cell clonality in common variable immunodeficiency. Whole-study findings and limits: Fewer deletions and N-nucleotide insertions were reportedly seen in common variable immunodeficiency TCR beta sequences.

Using immunoSEQ multiplex PCR, the repertoire was profiled, and TCRdb retains in-frame clones only, with some absent. Sampling found tens of thousands of clones, none seen once. The sample holds a few counts of this clone. Its specificity is unknown. The source of this sequence is a human donor with common variable immunodeficiency. Specimen: peripheral blood mononuclear cells.

This chain's CDR3 is CAWSDSGVSTDTQYF. The CDR3 bases that were read are TGTGCCTGGAGTGATAGCGGGGTTAGCACAGATACG. The V gene is TRBV30, the J gene TRBJ2-3, with 8 bases that match TRBD2. The CDR3 extends 3 residues past the end of the read, so its final part is completed from the germline J gene. CDR1 is GTSNPN and CDR2 is SVGIG in the germline V gene (reference sequence). Trimming removed 1 base from V and 0 bases from J; junction bases left unmatched: 3. The length of the CDR3 is 15 residues. The entire variable domain, with the rest obtained from reference TRBV30 and TRBJ2-3, is as follows: SQTIHQWPATLVQPVGSPLSLECTVEGTSNPNLYWYRQAAGRGLQLLFYSVGIGQISSEVPQNLSASRPQDRQFILSSKKLLLSDSGFYLCAWSDSGVSTDTQYFGPGTRLTVL.